The present T cell receptor beta chain was sequenced within a study of monozygotic twins with inflammatory bowel disease (dated by TCRdb to about 2019). Regarding the complete study: The complete study included about 28 monozygotic twin pairs: 19 IBD-discordant Danish pairs and nine German pairs, of which four were IBD-concordant and five were IBD-discordant. The search for disease-associated traits relied mainly on comparing, within discordant pairs, IBD patients with their genetically identical healthy co-twins. Each individual had, on average, about 151 000 unique TCRalpha sequences and 181 000 unique TCRbeta sequences available for analysis. General conclusions and limits of the study: No difference in repertoire similarity was observed between concordant and discordant twins, possibly owing to limited statistical power. The analysis was unable to tell different T cell subtypes apart. The results gave no support for a single strong signal or clonotype linked to IBD. Fewer clonotypes were shared with other individuals by IBD patients than by healthy twins, most markedly in patients showing signs of disease activity. Background noise and inter-individual variability may have been introduced into the repertoires by the differing immunosuppressive treatments among patients. A decrease in TCRbeta repertoire diversity, as measured by inverse Simpson index, was observed in IBD patients compared with their healthy co-twins.

Library preparation was by 5' RACE. Preparation of each TCR library used 3,500 to 4,500 ng of total RNA. For each sample, cDNA synthesis with SMARTScribe reverse transcriptase was split into eight separate reactions. During cDNA synthesis, template switching was used to introduce unique molecular identifiers that contained a 6-nucleotide sample barcode. Two nested PCRs of about 16 and 10 cycles amplified the TCRalpha and TCRbeta cDNA, and bead purification followed each PCR. Before amplification, the cDNA was treated with uracil DNA-glycosylase and purified using the QIAquick PCR purification kit. The second PCR was the step at which Illumina TruSeq-compatible adapters and sample-specific barcodes were added. TapeStation and Qubit were used to check library quality and concentration, and 5 to 6.5 ng of each library went into the pool. The pooled libraries were sequenced with 2 x 100 bp reads and custom sequencing primers on an Illumina HiSeq2500 single-index Rapid Run. For the original study's pipeline: UMI-based consensus assembly with MiGEC version 1.2.6 was used to correct PCR and sequencing errors. MiXCR version 2.1.1 handled V(D)J alignment, clonotype assembly and CDR3 extraction. Normalisation of gene usage, clonotype sharing and MAIT/NKT TCR abundance was achieved by analysing the top 1000, 10 000 and 20 000 clonotypes per sample. After downsampling to 27 000 UMIs, diversity was calculated as the inverse Simpson index using the vegan R package. Statistical testing used paired Mann-Whitney U tests on the discordant twin pairs and applied Benjamini-Hochberg correction for multiple testing. Following reprocessing of the reads by TCRdb, the data hold one row per CDR3 protein sequence and no DNA is available. The V and J calls, along with clone size, are taken from TCRdb and not from the paper's own processing. The sample table includes about 210,000 distinct CDR3 sequences. The leading ten clones occupy approximately 1.6% of the sample.

CDR1 is given as DFQATT and CDR2 as SNEGSKA, both from the germline V gene (reference sequence). Taken from cysteine to phenylalanine, the CDR3 has 15 residues. DNA is not on record. From each donor, a 2.5 ml peripheral blood sample was drawn into PAXgene tubes and stored at -80 degrees C. Without T cell sorting, total RNA was isolated from whole blood using the PAXgene blood miRNA kit on an automated QIAcube. Peripheral blood from monozygotic twin pairs concordant or discordant for inflammatory bowel disease was subjected to deep TCRalpha and TCRbeta repertoire profiling with unique molecular barcoding. Smoking habits were recorded for all twin pairs, and individuals were classified as current, former or never smokers. Concerning this clonotype: The antigen it binds to is not known.

In this chain, TRBV20-1 is recombined with TRBJ2-5; TCRdb lists TRBD1, though no DNA is available to test this call. This receptor was identified in a human donor with ulcerative colitis or Crohn's disease, or a healthy co-twin of an affected twin (not recorded which). The sample comprised blood. The CDR3 loop reads CSASSYRGDQETQYF.